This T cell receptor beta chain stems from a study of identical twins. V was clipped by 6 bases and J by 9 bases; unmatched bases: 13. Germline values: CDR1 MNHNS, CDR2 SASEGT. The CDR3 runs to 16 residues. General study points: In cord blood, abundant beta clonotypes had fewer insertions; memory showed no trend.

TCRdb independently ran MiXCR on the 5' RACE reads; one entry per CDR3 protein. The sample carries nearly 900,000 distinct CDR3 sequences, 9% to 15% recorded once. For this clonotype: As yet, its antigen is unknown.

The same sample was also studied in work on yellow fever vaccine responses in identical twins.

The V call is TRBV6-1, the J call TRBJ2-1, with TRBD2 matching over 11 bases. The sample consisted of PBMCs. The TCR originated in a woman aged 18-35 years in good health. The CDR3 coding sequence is TGTGCCAGCAGCCCCTCGGTGTTAGCGGGAGGGGTTGAGCAGTTCTTC. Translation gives CASSPSVLAGGVEQFF.